This TCR beta chain stems from a study of CD8 T cells in Susac syndrome. CDR1 and CDR2 (germline): KGHSH, LQKENI. The CDR3 is 15 residues long. The trim removed 3 bases at V and 3 bases at J, leaving 7 bases unmatched. This clonotype has a single count. cDNA came from approximately 0.5 to 1 ug RNA primed by random hexamers. TCRdb re-called the immunoSEQ multiplex PCR reads with MiXCR, one entry per CDR3 protein. The sample comprises about 200,000 distinct CDR3 sequences, approximately 95% of which are singletons, and 0.082% rests with the top ten. CD8+ and CD4+ T cells were negatively isolated; TEMRA cells were FACS-enriched.

The sequencing sample was made of CD4+ T cells from PBMCs. This sequence originates from a human donor with multiple sclerosis. The V call is TRBV18, the J call TRBJ1-2; TRBD1 matches at 7 bases. The CDR3 DNA reads TGTGCCAGCTCACCGGGACAGACACCCCACTATGGCTACACCTTC. Protein product: CASSPGQTPHYGYTF.